These 23 T cell receptor beta chains were sequenced from one sample in a study of blood T cell repertoires in COVID-19. The assay was immunoSEQ multiplex PCR, and TCRdb's table has in-frame clones only and misses some. The sample holds about 220,000 clones, approximately 84% seen once. The sample was peripheral blood. The receptors originated from a woman aged 25 to 39 who had recovered from COVID-19.

This clone was observed a few times. In DNA form, the CDR3 reads TGTGCCAGCAGTTACTCGAGCGGGAATACGCAGTATTTT. This sequence encodes CASSYSSGNTQYF. The chain joins TRBV6-5 to TRBJ2-3; 7 nucleotides align to TRBD2. The CDR3 is made up of 13 amino acids. Germline assignment: CDR1 MNHEY and CDR2 SVGAGI. The V and J ends lost 0 bases and 7 bases, in that order; junction bases with no gene match: 1.

The J gene is TRBJ2-3, the V gene TRBV30; 7 bases map to TRBD2. The germline V gene encodes CDR1 GTSNPN and CDR2 SVGIG (reference sequence). With V trimmed by 8 bases and J by 2 bases, 7 bases remained unmatched. The CDR3 covers 13 residues. The CDR3 DNA reads as TGTGCCCTGGGGGGAGGGGTCACAGATACGCAGTATTTT. This translates into CALGGGVTDTQYF.

The chain uses TRBV29-1 and TRBJ2-1; 7 nucleotides align to TRBD2. Germline V gene data show CDR1 as SQVTM and CDR2 as ANQGSEA. The CDR3 spans 14 residues. With 5 bases clipped from V and 7 bases from J, the junction kept 11 bases outside the gene matches. CDR3 DNA sequence: TGCAGCGTTCTCCTAGCGGACCGACCAAATGAGCAGTTCTTC. This gives the protein CSVLLADRPNEQFF.

V usage is TRBV30 and J usage is TRBJ2-7; 11 nucleotides align to TRBD2. From germline, CDR1 is GTSNPN and CDR2 SVGIG (reference sequence). With V trimmed by 5 bases and J by 2 bases, 8 bases remained unmatched. The CDR3 length is 15 residues. In nucleotides, the CDR3 is TGTGCCTGGTCCTCTAGCGGGAGGTCTGCCTACGAGCAGTACTTC. Protein: CAWSSSGRSAYEQYF.

This clone was seen a single time. V usage is TRBV9 and J usage is TRBJ1-2; TRBD1 is a possible D gene (6 bases). The CDR3 has 15 amino acids. V lost 0 bases and J lost 3, with 12 bases in between. The germline V gene encodes CDR1 SGDLS and CDR2 YYNGEE. The CDR3 loop reads CASSVAVQGHYGYTF. CDR3 DNA: TGTGCCAGCAGCGTAGCTGTACAGGGACACTATGGCTACACCTTC.

This clone was seen just once. V gene TRBV11-2 combines with J gene TRBJ2-1, with D perhaps TRBD1 (5 bases). This CDR3 region has 13 residues. Trimming shortened V by 1 base and J by 9 bases, and 10 bases separated the two germline ends. Germline values: CDR1 SGHAT, CDR2 FQNNGV. The CDR3 spells CASSLGSQGEQFF. In DNA, the CDR3 is TGTGCCAGCAGCTTAGGCAGCCAGGGTGAGCAGTTCTTC.

The gene calls are TRBV28 and TRBJ2-7; D is undetermined. Trimming took off 6 bases at V and 1 base at J, with 7 bases between the two ends. CDR1 is MDHEN, CDR2 SYDVKM, per germline. The CDR3 runs to 12 residues. The CDR3 DNA is TGTGCCAGCAGCCTATTTTCCTACGAGCAGTACTTC. As protein: CASSLFSYEQYF.

The chain is built from TRBV7-9 and TRBJ1-1; D gene ambiguous. The germline CDR1 and CDR2 sequences are SEHNR and FQNEAQ (reference sequence). The CDR3 length is 15 residues. The V gene lost 5 bases and the J gene lost 1 base, with 14 bases spanning the gap. As DNA, the CDR3 is TGTGCCAGCAGCCTCCCCCAGATGCCGAACACTGAAGCTTTCTTT. This translates into CASSLPQMPNTEAFF. Complete variable domain (other parts from reference TRBV7-9 and TRBJ1-1): DTGVSQNPRHKITKRGQNVTFRCDPISEHNRLYWYRQTLGQGPEFLTYFQNEAQLEKSRLLSDRFSAERPKGSFSTLEIQRTEQGDSAMYLCASSLPQMPNTEAFFGQGTRLTVV.

The gene calls are TRBV28 and TRBJ2-2; 7 bases line up with TRBD2. The CDR3 is 15 amino acids. Germline-derived CDR1 and CDR2 are MDHEN and SYDVKM. Trimming cost V 7 bases and J 0 bases; bases outside gene matches: 5. The CDR3 sequence is CASIPGGTNTGELFF. The CDR3 DNA is TGTGCCAGCATTCCGGGGGGAACGAACACCGGGGAGCTGTTTTTT.

This clone was counted once. This chain connects TRBV10-1 to TRBJ1-1, with a possible D match to TRBD1 (5 bases). Looked up from germline, CDR1 is WNHNN and CDR2 is SYGVQD (reference sequence). V shed 3 bases and J shed 4 bases, with 18 bases lying between them. This CDR3 is 16 amino acids long. The CDR3, as DNA: TGCGCCAGCAGTGAATCGGCAGGGCGGATTCGCACTGAAGCTTTCTTT. Protein: CASSESAGRIRTEAFF.

This chain uses TRBV6-6 with TRBJ2-1; 7 positions agree with TRBD2. V was pared by 0 bases and J by 4 bases, with 6 bases of the junction left unmatched. The CDR3 is 16 amino acids. The V gene's germline CDR1 is MNHNY and CDR2 SVGAGI (reference sequence). Here the CDR3 reads CASSYSSGALYNEQFF. CDR3 nucleotide sequence: TGTGCCAGCAGTTACTCGAGCGGGGCCCTTTACAATGAGCAGTTCTTC.

The chain has TRBV27 and TRBJ2-5; TRBD1 is a possible D gene (5 bases). With 4 bases removed from V and 4 bases from J, the gap between germline ends came to 25 bases. CDR1 and CDR2 (germline): MNHEY, SMNVEV (reference sequence). The CDR3 length is 18 residues. Written as DNA, the CDR3 is TGTGCCAGCAGTTCTACCCGCAGGGTTGAATGGGTTTTAGAGACCCAGTACTTC. It specifies CASSSTRRVEWVLETQYF.

As for this clone: This CDR3 is also generated by other DNA sequences in the sample. This rearrangement joins TRBV6-5 to TRBJ2-7; 8 positions match TRBD1. J was trimmed by 4 bases and V by 3 bases; bases with no gene match: 5. The CDR3 extends over 14 amino acids. CDR1 is MNHEY, CDR2 SVGAGI, per germline. CDR3 coding DNA: TGTGCCAGCAGTTATGGCCAGGGGGCGTACGAGCAGTACTTC. It codes for CASSYGQGAYEQYF.

The rearrangement links TRBV28 to TRBJ2-4; D call uncertain. V lost 7 bases and J 0 bases, leaving 7 bases between the germline ends. The CDR3 length is 13 residues. Germline V gene data show CDR1 as MDHEN and CDR2 as SYDVKM. The CDR3 DNA follows: TGTGCCAGCATCGGGTTAGCCAAAAACATTCAGTACTTC. This encodes CASIGLAKNIQYF.

The count of this clone is one. The V gene is TRBV6-4, the J gene TRBJ2-3, with 7 bases lining up with TRBD2. In germline, CDR1 is MRHNA, CDR2 SNTAGT. This CDR3 is 15 amino acids long. The V and J ends lost 2 bases and 2 bases, in that order; junction bases with no gene match: 4. This CDR3 reads CASSDGGTNTDTQYF. The CDR3 bases are TGTGCCAGCAGTGACGGAGGGACTAACACAGATACGCAGTATTTT.

The chain employs TRBV6-1 and TRBJ2-7; 14 nucleotides line up with TRBD2. CDR1 is MNHNS, CDR2 SASEGT, per germline. V shed 3 bases and J 1 base; nucleotides not matched to a gene: 2. This CDR3 region has 16 residues. Written as DNA, the CDR3 is TGTGCCAGCAGTGAGAGGACTAGCGGGAGGTCCTACGAGCAGTACTTC. Protein: CASSERTSGRSYEQYF.

The chain couples TRBV10-3 to TRBJ1-1; no definite D call. The CDR3 sequence is 13 residues long. V was cut by 7 bases and J by 5 bases, with 14 bases left in between. Germline CDR1 ENHRY, CDR2 SYGVKD. CDR3 sequence (DNA): TGTGCCATCATCGGGAATGAGCGGACTGAAGCTTTCTTT. Its translation is CAIIGNERTEAFF.

The chain has TRBV4-1 and TRBJ2-7; TRBD1 agrees at 9 bases. Germline V CDR1 and CDR2: MGHRA, YSYEKL. The ends lost 5 bases at V and 5 bases at J; junction bases unmatched: 7. The CDR3 covers 14 residues. For the CDR3, the DNA is TGCGCCAGCAGCGAGGGACAGGGTGTCAACGAGCAGTACTTC. Translation gives CASSEGQGVNEQYF.

The V and J genes are TRBV10-3 and TRBJ1-3, with 11 bases fitting TRBD1. Germline CDR1 and CDR2: ENHRY and SYGVKD. J lost 2 bases, V lost 3 bases, and 6 bases had no gene match. The CDR3 is made up of 17 amino acids. CDR3 DNA sequence: TGTGCCATCAGTGAAGCTCTGGGACAGGGGGCTGGAAACACCATATATTTT. Translated, it gives CAISEALGQGAGNTIYF.

This chain uses TRBV28 with TRBJ2-2; possibly TRBD1 for D (5 bases). The CDR3 totals 13 residues. Germline V gene lookup returns CDR1 MDHEN and CDR2 SYDVKM. V was clipped by 3 bases and J by 4 bases, with 6 bases between them. The CDR3 is CASSFDSTGELFF. CDR3 coding DNA: TGTGCCAGCAGTTTCGACAGCACCGGGGAGCTGTTTTTT.

V usage is TRBV6-6 and J usage is TRBJ1-1; tentative D call: TRBD1 (5 bases). This CDR3 is 13 amino acids long. The ends were cut back, 0 bases at V and 4 bases at J, with 6 bases in the middle. CDR1 is MNHNY, CDR2 SVGAGI, per germline (reference sequence). The CDR3 sequence is CASSYSTATEAFF. Here the CDR3 DNA reads TGTGCCAGCAGTTACTCGACAGCCACTGAAGCTTTCTTT.

This clone was found once. V usage is TRBV28 and J usage is TRBJ1-1; 8 nucleotides line up with TRBD1. J was trimmed by 5 bases and V by 2 bases; bases with no gene match: 13. The CDR3 runs to 17 residues. In germline, CDR1 is MDHEN, CDR2 SYDVKM. The CDR3 reads CASSLSTAGGYRTEAFF. Written as DNA, the CDR3 is TGTGCCAGCAGTTTAAGTACGGCAGGGGGCTATCGGACTGAAGCTTTCTTT.

CDR3 nucleotides: TGTGCCAGCAGGGAAAGCGGCCCCTACAATGAGCAGTTCTTC. Its protein is CASRESGPYNEQFF. The chain has TRBV2 and TRBJ2-1, with a possible D match to TRBD2 (5 bases). This CDR3 has 14 residues. Trimming pared 6 bases from V and 2 bases from J, leaving 11 bases between. Germline V gene data show CDR1 as SNHLY and CDR2 as FYNNEI.